The sequence of this TCR beta chain was determined in a study of beta chain features in type 1 diabetes. This clone was observed a few times. Antigen unknown. Investigators reverse transcribed all isolated RNA, so they sequenced expressed TCRB transcripts. Naive, central memory and regulatory T cell samples averaged roughly 3.7 million immunoSEQ reads each. Repertoires were generated with immunoSEQ multiplex PCR, while TCRdb's copy carries only in-frame clones and drops some. Altogether 150,000 to 180,000 clones are present, 11% being singletons, with the ten largest covering roughly 2%. Points from the study as a whole: Among all four CD4+ subsets, Type 1 diabetes patients had TCRB CDR3s that were moderately but significantly shorter.

Purity (above 95%) was reached by all sorted populations. The specimen sequenced was central memory CD4+ T cells from blood. The sequence was collected from a man between 18 and 29 years old in good health.

The CDR3 is CASSLRDRRNDYTF. The CDR3 nucleotides are TGTGCCAGCAGCCTGCGGGACAGAAGGAATGACTACACCTTC. This chain links TRBV14 with TRBJ1-2; 7 bases map to TRBD1. The CDR3 has 14 amino acids. Losses at the gene ends were 4 bases for V and 10 bases for J; bases not matched to a gene: 12. Germline CDR1 SGHDN, CDR2 FVKESK.